Given below is one TCR beta chain in context. No cognate antigen has been identified for it. The instrument given in TCRdb is Illumina HiSeq 2000. The TCR beta cDNA libraries were made using 5'RACE template switching, a step that added both a universal primer site and unique molecular identifiers. cDNA synthesis was primed from the TCR beta constant segment and was followed by two successive PCR amplification steps. The study's own analysis went as follows. Reads were demultiplexed and grouped by UMI with MIGEC, and clonotypes were assembled and quantified with MiTCR. Only TCR cDNA sequences supported by at least two reads were kept to exclude erroneous sequences. The tcR package was used for downstream repertoire analysis, and clonotypes were matched between fractions using CDR3 nucleotide sequence together with V segment. Antigen specificity was annotated against VDJdb with VDJmatch, allowing one amino acid substitution in CDR3. The reads underwent TCRdb reprocessing, giving one record for each CDR3 protein sequence and no DNA. For this entry, the V and J calls and clone size follow TCRdb and not the study's own pipeline. The sample table records just under 150,000 distinct CDR3 sequences. The top ten clonotypes cover around 12% of the sample.

This sample stems from a study of T cells expressing NK-cell markers (dated by TCRdb to the early 2020s). As for the study more broadly: In sorted CD3+CD56+NKG2C+, CD3+CD56+NKG2C- and CD3+CD56-NKG2C+ T-cell subsets from about 8 donors, TCR beta-chain repertoires were profiled. Among the eight sequenced donors, seven were HCMV-seropositive and one was HCMV-seronegative. Randomly selected healthy volunteers, three men and five women, were used as the eight sequenced donors. Sequencing of the libraries produced 2 x 150 bp reads on Illumina HiSeq 2000/2500, MiSeq or NextSeq.

HCMV serostatus was determined by detecting HCMV-specific IgG in serum with a commercial ELISA kit. Peripheral blood mononuclear cells were isolated from blood by Ficoll density gradient centrifugation. The investigation overall reported the following: It remained unclear whether the expanded NKG2C-expressing T cell clones were specific for HCMV antigens. For six donors, the dominant CD3+CD56+NKG2C+ clonotypes were among the top 10 CD8+ clonotypes and accounted for roughly 1.0-8% of CD8+ T cells. Those dominant clonotypes were again the most abundant among CD3+CD56-NKG2C+ cells in several donors, at about 28.3-65%.

Including cysteine and phenylalanine, the CDR3 has 16 amino acids. This entry has no DNA. CDR1 and CDR2 (SGHKS, YYEKEE) derive from the germline V gene (reference sequence). The rearranged segments are TRBV5-5 and TRBJ2-1. The specimen was blood T cells: a sorted CD56 or NKG2C T cell subset, CD4+ or CD8+ T cells, or bulk PBMC T cells (not recorded which). The clonotype comes from a man younger than 35 in good health. Donor details come from another sample of the same person, matched by shared clones. The CDR3 in this case is CASTSSVASSYNEQFF. The reference TRBV5-5 and TRBJ2-1 proteins fill in what lies around the CDR3, so the full variable domain reads DAGVTQSPTHLIKTRGQQVTLRCSPISGHKSVSWYQQVLGQGPQFIFQYYEKEERGRGNFPDRFSARQFPNYSSELNVNALLLGDSALYLCASTSSVASSYNEQFFGPGTRLTVL.